The entry below describes one T cell receptor (beta chain). Here immunoSEQ multiplex PCR was the method, and the copy in TCRdb shows in-frame clones only, minus some. The table records tens of thousands of clones, about 86% of them present only once. The data belong to a study of blood T cell repertoires in COVID-19. CDR3 length equals 12 residues. Germline loops: CDR1 SNHLY, CDR2 FYNNEI. V lost 0 bases and J lost 12, with 9 bases in between. The gene calls are TRBV2 and TRBJ2-1, with D unresolved. The TCR comes from a woman aged 60-75 years with acute or convalescent COVID-19. Sequences were obtained from peripheral blood. The CDR3 region is CASSEARSLQFF. CDR3 DNA sequence: TGTGCCAGCAGTGAAGCGCGGTCGTTGCAGTTCTTC. The full variable domain, its missing parts supplied by reference TRBV2 and TRBJ2-1, is EPEVTQTPSHQVTQMGQEVILRCVPISNHLYFYWYRQILGQKVEFLVSFYNNEISEKSEIFDDQFSVERPDGSNFTLKIRSTKLEDSAMYFCASSEARSLQFFGPGTRLTVL.